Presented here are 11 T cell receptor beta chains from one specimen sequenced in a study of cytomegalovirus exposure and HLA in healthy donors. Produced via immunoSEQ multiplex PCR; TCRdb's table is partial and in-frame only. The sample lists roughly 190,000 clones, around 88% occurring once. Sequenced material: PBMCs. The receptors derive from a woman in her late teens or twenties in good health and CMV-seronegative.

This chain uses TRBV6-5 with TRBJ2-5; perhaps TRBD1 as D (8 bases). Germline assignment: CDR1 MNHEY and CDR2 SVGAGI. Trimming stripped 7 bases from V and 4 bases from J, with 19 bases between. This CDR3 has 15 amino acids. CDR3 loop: CASIGQGLLAETQYF. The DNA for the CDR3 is TGTGCCAGCATCGGACAGGGACTACTAGCAGAGACCCAGTACTTC.

The CDR3 protein is CAWKPVTVNNSPLHF. CDR3 bases: TGTGCCTGGAAACCTGTGACAGTCAATAATTCACCCCTCCACTTT. The V call is TRBV30, the J call TRBJ1-6; D might be TRBD1 (5 bases). The CDR3 spans 15 residues. From germline, CDR1 is GTSNPN and CDR2 SVGIG (reference sequence). Trimming shortened V by 4 bases and J by 5 bases, and 15 bases separated the two germline ends.

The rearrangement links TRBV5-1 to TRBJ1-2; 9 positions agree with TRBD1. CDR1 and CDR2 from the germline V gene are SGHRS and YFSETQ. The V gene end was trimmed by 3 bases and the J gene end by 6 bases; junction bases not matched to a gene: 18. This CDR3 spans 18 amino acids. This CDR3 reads CASSSGTGQGSLRHGYTF. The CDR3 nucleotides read TGCGCCAGCAGCTCAGGGACGGGACAGGGCAGTTTACGGCATGGCTACACCTTC.

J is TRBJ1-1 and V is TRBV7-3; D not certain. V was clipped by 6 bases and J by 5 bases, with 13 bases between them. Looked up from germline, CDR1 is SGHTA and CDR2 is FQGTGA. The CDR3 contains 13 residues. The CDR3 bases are TGTGCCAGCAGTCCCCGACACGGAACTGAAGCTTTCTTT. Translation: CASSPRHGTEAFF.

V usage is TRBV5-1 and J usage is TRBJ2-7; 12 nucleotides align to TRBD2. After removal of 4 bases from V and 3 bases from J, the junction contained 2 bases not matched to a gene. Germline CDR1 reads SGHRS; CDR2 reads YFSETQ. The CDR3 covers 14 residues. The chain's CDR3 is CASSELAGGYEQYF. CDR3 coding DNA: TGCGCCAGCAGCGAACTAGCGGGGGGCTACGAGCAGTACTTC.

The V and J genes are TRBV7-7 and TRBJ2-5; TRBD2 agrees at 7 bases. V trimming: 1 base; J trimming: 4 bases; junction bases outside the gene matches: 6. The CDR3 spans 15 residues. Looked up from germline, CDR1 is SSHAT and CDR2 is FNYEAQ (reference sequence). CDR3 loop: CASSLDAGEGETQYF. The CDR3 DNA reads TGTGCCAGCAGCTTAGATGCGGGGGAGGGAGAGACCCAGTACTTC.

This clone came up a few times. The CDR3 is CASSFQYWTGVADSNTGELFF. In DNA, the CDR3 is TGTGCCAGCAGTTTTCAATATTGGACAGGGGTCGCGGATTCGAACACCGGGGAGCTGTTTTTT. This chain uses TRBV27 with TRBJ2-2, with 9 bases fitting TRBD1. The CDR3 spans 21 residues. V trimming: 3 bases; J trimming: 0 bases; junction bases outside the gene matches: 17. Germline CDR1 and CDR2: MNHEY and SMNVEV (reference sequence).

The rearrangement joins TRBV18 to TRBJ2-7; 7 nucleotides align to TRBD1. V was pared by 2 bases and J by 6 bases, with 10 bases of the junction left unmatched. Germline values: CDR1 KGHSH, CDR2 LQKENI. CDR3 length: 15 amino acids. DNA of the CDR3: TGTGCCAGCTCACCAGGGGCGGACAGGCTTCTCGAGCAGTACTTC. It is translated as CASSPGADRLLEQYF.

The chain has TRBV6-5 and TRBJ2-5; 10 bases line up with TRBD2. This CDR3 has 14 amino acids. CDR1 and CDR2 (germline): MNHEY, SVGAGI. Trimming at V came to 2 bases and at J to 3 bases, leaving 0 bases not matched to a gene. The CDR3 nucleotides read TGTGCCAGCAGTTACGGACTAGCGGAAGAGACCCAGTACTTC. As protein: CASSYGLAEETQYF.

CDR3 coding DNA: TGCGCCAGCAGCCCTGGGAGGATCAACACTGAAGCTTTCTTT. It encodes CASSPGRINTEAFF. The gene calls are TRBV4-1 and TRBJ1-1, with no clear D. Trimming removed 4 bases at V and 2 bases at J, with 11 bases between. Looked up from germline, CDR1 is MGHRA and CDR2 is YSYEKL. This CDR3 is 14 amino acids long.

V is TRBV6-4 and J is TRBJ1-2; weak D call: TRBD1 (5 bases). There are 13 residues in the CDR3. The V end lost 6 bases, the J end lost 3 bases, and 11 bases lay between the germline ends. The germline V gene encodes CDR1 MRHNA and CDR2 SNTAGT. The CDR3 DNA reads TGTGCCAGCAGCCCCCAGGGCGACTATGGCTACACCTTC. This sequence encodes CASSPQGDYGYTF.